Presented here are 13 T cell receptor beta chains from one specimen sequenced in a study of T cell responses to AZD1222 COVID-19 vaccine. Assay: immunoSEQ multiplex PCR; the TCRdb copy retains only in-frame clones and omits some. The sample lists about 120,000 clones, 90% occurring once. The sample in question was peripheral blood, obtained on day 0 of MenACWY control vaccination. The receptors stem from an adult in good health.

The chain links TRBV7-2 to TRBJ2-3; 7 bases match TRBD2. The CDR3 loop spans 15 amino acids. Trimming removed 4 bases from V and 0 bases from J; junction bases left unmatched: 4. Germline V gives CDR1 SGHTA, CDR2 FQGNSA. CDR3 nucleotides: TGTGCCAGCAGCTCAAGCGGGATTAGCACAGATACGCAGTATTTT. Amino acids: CASSSSGISTDTQYF.

The V and J genes are TRBV5-1 and TRBJ2-1; D unclear. The CDR3 is 12 residues long. Germline V gene data show CDR1 as SGHRS and CDR2 as YFSETQ. With 2 bases removed from V and 6 bases from J, the gap between germline ends came to 6 bases. The CDR3 sequence is CASSFTSNEQFF. CDR3 DNA sequence: TGCGCCAGCAGCTTCACAAGCAATGAGCAGTTCTTC.

The chain links TRBV5-1 to TRBJ1-2; TRBD1 matches at 9 bases. The CDR3 spans 15 residues. CDR1 and CDR2 from the germline V gene are SGHRS and YFSETQ. V shed 0 bases, J shed 5 bases, and the junction held 5 bases outside the gene matches. CDR3 residues: CASSLGHGTGYGYTF. The CDR3 DNA follows: TGCGCCAGCAGCTTGGGCCATGGGACAGGGTATGGCTACACCTTC.

This chain uses TRBV6-2 or TRBV6-3 with TRBJ2-6; TRBD1 matches at 7 bases. This CDR3 contains 19 residues. Germline assignment: CDR1 MNHEY and CDR2 SVGEGT. The trim removed 2 bases at V and 0 bases at J, leaving 10 bases unmatched. The CDR3 here is CASSYPMTGLYSGANVLTF. CDR3 nucleotide sequence: TGTGCCAGCAGTTACCCAATGACAGGGTTATACTCTGGGGCCAACGTCCTGACTTTC.

The table lists this clone with a few counts. The rearrangement joins TRBV19 to TRBJ2-2; possible D gene TRBD2, 6 bases. This CDR3 is built from 14 residues. From germline, CDR1 is LNHDA and CDR2 SQIVND (reference sequence). The ends were cut back, 9 bases at V and 6 bases at J, with 17 bases in the middle. The DNA for the CDR3 is TGTGCCAGCACGACTAGTGCGCCCGCCGGGGAGCTGTTTTTT. Translation gives CASTTSAPAGELFF.

This rearrangement joins TRBV28 to TRBJ1-1; possibly TRBD1 for D (5 bases). The ends were cut back, 8 bases at V and 3 bases at J, with 16 bases in the middle. This CDR3 comprises 14 residues. Germline V gene sequence: CDR1 MDHEN, CDR2 SYDVKM. CDR3 bases: TGTGCCAGCTCGGGGGGGTTGGGGGACACTGAAGCTTTCTTT. It is translated as CASSGGLGDTEAFF.

This clone is a singleton in its sample. CDR3 loop: CASSSRLNEQFF. CDR3 in DNA: TGTGCCAGCAGCTCTAGACTCAATGAGCAGTTCTTC. The chain links TRBV5-4 to TRBJ2-1; D unresolved. V lost 3 bases and J 6 bases, leaving 7 bases between the germline ends. Germline lookup yields CDR1 SGHNT and CDR2 YYREEE (reference sequence). The CDR3 runs to 12 residues.

The CDR3 region is CASSLSSQGAGTDTQYF. In DNA, the CDR3 is TGTGCCAGCAGCTTATCATCCCAGGGGGCAGGCACAGATACGCAGTATTTT. The chain couples TRBV7-2 to TRBJ2-3; the match to TRBD1 covers 8 bases. J was trimmed by 1 base and V by 2 bases; bases with no gene match: 8. CDR1 is SGHTA, CDR2 FQGNSA, per germline. The CDR3 has 17 residues.

This clone came up once. V is TRBV5-4 and J is TRBJ2-5; 7 bases fit TRBD2. The CDR3 runs to 17 residues. CDR1 and CDR2 from the germline V gene are SGHNT and YYREEE (reference sequence). The J segment lost 4 bases and the V segment lost 3 bases, leaving 15 bases of the junction unmatched. The CDR3 loop reads CASSSKKLGGSGETQYF. The CDR3 DNA reads as TGTGCCAGCAGCTCGAAAAAGCTGGGCGGGAGCGGAGAGACCCAGTACTTC.

This chain links TRBV6-4 with TRBJ2-1, with D possibly called TRBD1 or TRBD2 (5 bases each). The CDR3 runs to 16 residues. Germline V gene lookup returns CDR1 MRHNA and CDR2 SNTAGT. Trimming removed 2 bases at V and 0 bases at J, with 11 bases between. Written as DNA, the CDR3 is TGTGCCAGCAGTGACGGGAGACAGAGCTCCTACAATGAGCAGTTCTTC. Translation: CASSDGRQSSYNEQFF.

The CDR3 region has the DNA TGTGCCAGCAGCCGTCGACTAGCGGGATCCTACAATGAGCAGTTCTTC. Translating gives CASSRRLAGSYNEQFF. The rearrangement uses TRBV3-1 (or the pseudogene TRBV3-2) and TRBJ2-1, with 11 positions matching TRBD2. V was pared by 4 bases and J by 1 base, with 3 bases of the junction left unmatched. The CDR3 totals 16 residues. CDR1 is LGHDT and CDR2 is YNNKEL in the germline V gene (reference sequence).

The chain recombines TRBV13 with TRBJ2-1; no definite D call. The CDR3 consists of 18 residues. Germline V CDR1 and CDR2: PRHDT, FYEKMQ (reference sequence). The V end lost 1 base, the J end lost 0 bases, and 16 bases lay between the germline ends. The CDR3 bases are TGTGCCAGCAGCTTAGTGGCCGACCTCCTAAGCTCCTACAATGAGCAGTTCTTC. Amino acid sequence: CASSLVADLLSSYNEQFF.

The chain carries TRBV27 and TRBJ2-7; 9 bases agree with TRBD2. Trimming took 2 bases from V and 4 from J; bases not matched to a gene: 9. This CDR3 is 16 amino acids long. Germline V CDR1 and CDR2: MNHEY, SMNVEV (reference sequence). CDR3 residues: CASSLLSGSRTYEQYF. The CDR3 coding sequence is TGTGCCAGCAGTTTACTTAGCGGGAGTAGGACTTACGAGCAGTACTTC.